Presented here are 29 T cell receptor beta chains from one specimen sequenced in a study of beta chain features in type 1 diabetes. Reverse transcription of all isolated RNA meant that expressed TCRB transcripts were sequenced. Sequenced by immunoSEQ multiplex PCR; TCRdb stores in-frame clones only, minus some. Of roughly 450,000 clones listed, 11% are singletons. The source material was naive CD4+ T cells from blood. The source is a woman aged 18-35 years in good health.

The rearrangement links TRBV5-4 to TRBJ2-3; 8 bases map to TRBD2. Germline lookup yields CDR1 SGHNT and CDR2 YYREEE (reference sequence). The CDR3 contains 16 residues. Trimming cost V 9 bases and J 1 base; bases outside gene matches: 13. CDR3 DNA: TGTGCCACCTCCCCGGGGGGGCAAATCGGCACAGATACGCAGTATTTT. Translated, it gives CATSPGGQIGTDTQYF.

The CDR3 DNA reads as TGTGCCAGCTCACCACGGTTGACAGATACGCAGTATTTT. Translation gives CASSPRLTDTQYF. The chain recombines TRBV18 with TRBJ2-3; D not certain. The V end was cut by 1 base, the J end by 3 bases, with 5 bases between. This CDR3 contains 13 residues. Germline V gene lookup returns CDR1 KGHSH and CDR2 LQKENI.

V and J are TRBV7-3 and TRBJ2-1; the match to TRBD2 covers 11 bases. V lost 3 bases and J lost 7; bases outside the gene matches: 8. This CDR3 spans 16 amino acids. The V gene's germline CDR1 is SGHTA and CDR2 FQGTGA. The CDR3 region has the DNA TGTGCCAGCAGCTTGGCTAGCGGGAGGAGGCTTAATGAGCAGTTCTTC. It translates to CASSLASGRRLNEQFF.

The chain recombines TRBV9 with TRBJ1-2; D is perhaps TRBD1 (6 bases). The V and J ends lost 0 bases and 3 bases respectively, with 9 bases between them. Germline V gives CDR1 SGDLS, CDR2 YYNGEE. This CDR3 is 14 amino acids long. CDR3 nucleotide sequence: TGTGCCAGCAGCGTAGCCAGGGGAGACTATGGCTACACCTTC. Amino acids: CASSVARGDYGYTF. The variable domain in full, completed from reference TRBV9 and TRBJ1-2, reads DSGVTQTPKHLITATGQRVTLRCSPRSGDLSVYWYQQSLDQGLQFLIQYYNGEERAKGNILERFSAQQFPDLHSELNLSSLELGDSALYFCASSVARGDYGYTFGSGTRLTVV.

This clone was seen only a few times. The chain uses TRBV7-9 and TRBJ2-7; D ambiguous. Trimming removed 3 bases from V and 3 bases from J, with 9 bases in between. CDR1 and CDR2 from the germline V gene are SEHNR and FQNEAQ (reference sequence). This CDR3 has 13 residues. The DNA of the CDR3 is TGTGCCAGCAGCTTTGGCCGCTACTACGAGCAGTACGTC. Translation: CASSFGRYYEQYV.

The chain couples TRBV29-1 to TRBJ1-4, with a tentative D call TRBD1 (6 bases). The CDR3 contains 12 residues. Germline CDR1 reads SQVTM; CDR2 reads ANQGSEA. Trimming removed 5 bases from V and 7 bases from J, with 11 bases in between. The CDR3 coding sequence is TGCAGCGTTATTGGGGGCTCTGAAAAACTGTTTTTT. It encodes CSVIGGSEKLFF.

V is TRBV28 and J is TRBJ1-1; D possibly corresponds to TRBD1 (5 bases). Trimming shortened V by 10 bases and J by 6 bases, and 15 bases separated the two germline ends. Germline values: CDR1 MDHEN, CDR2 SYDVKM. This CDR3 has 12 residues. The chain's CDR3 is CATGLHRAEAFF. CDR3 coding DNA: TGTGCCACGGGACTCCATCGCGCTGAAGCTTTCTTT.

This clone turned up a few times. The V and J genes are TRBV15 and TRBJ1-6; D possibly corresponds to TRBD1 (5 bases). The CDR3 is 15 amino acids. The V end was cut by 3 bases, the J end by 9 bases, with 15 bases between. Germline-derived CDR1 and CDR2 are LNHNV and YYDKDF (reference sequence). The CDR3 loop is CATSRDTPGSSPLHF. The CDR3 DNA is TGTGCCACCAGCAGGGACACACCTGGCAGTTCACCCCTCCACTTT.

This clone was detected only a few times. The chain recombines TRBV7-9 with TRBJ2-5; TRBD1 might be the D (6 bases). Between the trimmed V and J ends, which lost 5 bases and 2 bases, there was a span of 12 bases. There are 14 residues in the CDR3. The germline CDR1 and CDR2 sequences are SEHNR and FQNEAQ (reference sequence). The chain's CDR3 is CASSTGTKQETQYF. The CDR3 coding sequence is TGTGCCAGCAGCACCGGGACAAAGCAAGAGACCCAGTACTTC.

This sequence joins TRBV25-1 and TRBJ1-2; D possibly corresponds to TRBD1 (6 bases). V lost 3 bases, J lost 2 bases, and 16 bases lay in between. CDR1 and CDR2 (germline): MGHDK, SYGVNS. The CDR3 covers 16 residues. The CDR3 protein is CASSDLFGGLNYGYTF. The CDR3 DNA reads as TGTGCCAGCAGTGACTTATTCGGGGGGCTGAACTATGGCTACACCTTC.

This clone was counted between two and nine times. This chain links TRBV18 with TRBJ2-5; D possibly corresponds to TRBD1 (5 bases). Trimming took 1 base from V and 5 from J, leaving 14 bases between them. CDR3 length: 15 residues. Germline V lookup: CDR1 KGHSH, CDR2 LQKENI. CDR3 DNA: TGTGCCAGCTCACCACTCTGGGGCAATACGGAGACCCAGTACTTC. It is translated as CASSPLWGNTETQYF.

This clone was recorded only once. The CDR3 protein is CASSPSAGVIIQYF. The DNA of the CDR3 is TGTGCCAGCTCACCATCGGCAGGGGTTATCATTCAGTACTTC. V gene TRBV18 combines with J gene TRBJ2-4; possibly TRBD1 for D (6 bases). Per the germline V gene, CDR1 is KGHSH and CDR2 is LQKENI. The CDR3 has 14 residues. Trimming took 2 bases from V and 9 from J, leaving 14 bases between them.

The rearrangement joins TRBV6-5 to TRBJ1-2, with D possibly matching TRBD1 (5 bases). Trimming left V 5 bases short and J 3 bases short, with 10 bases between. This CDR3 is built from 13 residues. Germline loops: CDR1 MNHEY, CDR2 SVGAGI. The CDR3: CASSDAGYYGYTF. In nucleotides, the CDR3 is TGTGCCAGCAGTGACGCAGGGTACTATGGCTACACCTTC.

The chain combines TRBV9 with TRBJ1-4; TRBD1 agrees at 7 bases. The length of the CDR3 is 15 residues. The junction had 11 bases not matched to a gene; V was cut back by 0 bases and J by 12 bases. The germline V gene encodes CDR1 SGDLS and CDR2 YYNGEE. The CDR3 DNA follows: TGTGCCAGCAGCGTAGCTCCCCAGGGTCAGGGGGAACTGTTTTTT. Protein: CASSVAPQGQGELFF.

This clone was seen only a few times. The chain combines TRBV11-3 with TRBJ2-5; no clear D. CDR3 length equals 14 residues. V shed 5 bases and J shed 2 bases, with 12 bases lying between them. CDR1 is SGHNT, CDR2 YENEEA, per germline. CDR3 coding DNA: TGTGCCAGCAGCAGCAGACGCGAACAAGAGACCCAGTACTTC. As protein: CASSSRREQETQYF.

This chain uses TRBV18 with TRBJ2-4; D remains unclear. Trimming pared 0 bases from V and 0 bases from J, leaving 9 bases between. CDR1 KGHSH and CDR2 LQKENI come from the germline V gene. CDR3 length: 16 amino acids. CDR3 region: CASSPPRSLAKNIQYF. The CDR3, as DNA: TGTGCCAGCTCACCACCTAGGTCTCTAGCCAAAAACATTCAGTACTTC.

The V call is TRBV10-3, the J call TRBJ1-1; 9 positions match TRBD1. Trimming at V came to 3 bases and at J to 2 bases, leaving 4 bases not matched to a gene. Germline lookup yields CDR1 ENHRY and CDR2 SYGVKD. The CDR3 is 15 amino acids. This CDR3 is CAISDPGQGNTEAFF. The DNA of the CDR3 is TGTGCCATCAGTGACCCGGGACAGGGTAACACTGAAGCTTTCTTT.

This clone appeared a few times. The J gene is TRBJ2-4, the V gene TRBV7-2; TRBD2 aligns across 7 bases. The CDR3 contains 17 residues. V shed 5 bases, J shed 0 bases, and the junction held 10 bases outside the gene matches. Germline CDR1 reads SGHTA; CDR2 reads FQGNSA. The CDR3 protein is CASSPWASGIAKNIQYF. Here the CDR3 DNA reads TGTGCCAGCAGCCCCTGGGCTAGCGGAATAGCCAAAAACATTCAGTACTTC.

V gene TRBV2 combines with J gene TRBJ1-6, with unresolved D. Germline loops: CDR1 SNHLY, CDR2 FYNNEI. The CDR3 has 14 residues. V was trimmed by 7 bases and J by 8 bases, leaving 15 bases between them. This chain's CDR3 is CASKIFDGDSPLHF. CDR3 in DNA: TGTGCCAGCAAGATTTTCGATGGAGATTCACCCCTCCACTTT. Full variable domain (remainder filled in from reference TRBV2 and TRBJ1-6): EPEVTQTPSHQVTQMGQEVILRCVPISNHLYFYWYRQILGQKVEFLVSFYNNEISEKSEIFDDQFSVERPDGSNFTLKIRSTKLEDSAMYFCASKIFDGDSPLHFGNGTRLTVT.

This clone was counted only a few times. V is TRBV7-2 and J is TRBJ2-2; 7 bases are shared with TRBD1. The CDR3 is 14 residues long. The J segment lost 3 bases and the V segment lost 5 bases, leaving 3 bases of the junction unmatched. Germline V gene sequence: CDR1 SGHTA, CDR2 FQGNSA. This chain's CDR3 is CASSKTGYTGELFF. The CDR3 nucleotides are TGTGCCAGCAGCAAGACAGGGTACACCGGGGAGCTGTTTTTT.

In this sample, this clone turned up a few times. This chain joins TRBV19 and TRBJ2-4, with D possibly matching TRBD2 (6 bases). This CDR3 is 19 amino acids long. V lost 2 bases to trimming and J lost 2 bases, with 22 bases between them. Per the germline V gene, CDR1 is LNHDA and CDR2 is SQIVND (reference sequence). CDR3 amino acids: CASSILVVLAGITKNIQYF. The CDR3 DNA reads TGTGCCAGTAGTATATTGGTTGTGTTGGCGGGAATAACCAAAAACATTCAGTACTTC.

This sequence joins TRBV7-2 and TRBJ1-2, with TRBD1 identical over 9 bases. J lost 4 bases, V lost 5 bases, and 8 bases had no gene match. The CDR3 consists of 15 residues. Germline-derived CDR1 and CDR2 are SGHTA and FQGNSA. For the CDR3, the DNA is TGTGCCAGCAGCCCAGGGACAGGGCTAGCCTATGGCTACACCTTC. Amino acids: CASSPGTGLAYGYTF. Based on the CDR3 plus reference TRBV7-2 and TRBJ1-2, the full variable domain is GAGVSQSPSNKVTEKGKDVELRCDPISGHTALYWYRQSLGQGLEFLIYFQGNSAPDKSGLPSDRFSAERTGGSVSTLTIQRTQQEDSAVYLCASSPGTGLAYGYTFGSGTRLTVV.

This clone has a handful of counts. V and J are TRBV7-9 and TRBJ2-1; D possibly corresponds to TRBD1 (6 bases). The CDR3 is 13 amino acids. Looked up from germline, CDR1 is SEHNR and CDR2 is FQNEAQ (reference sequence). V lost 8 bases and J 1 base, leaving 9 bases between the germline ends. CDR3 amino acids: CASSQGSYNEQFF. CDR3 nucleotides: TGTGCCAGCTCGCAGGGGTCCTACAATGAGCAGTTCTTC.

The V gene is TRBV15, the J gene TRBJ2-7, with a weak D call TRBD2 (6 bases). V was trimmed by 0 bases and J by 6 bases, leaving 9 bases between them. The CDR3 is 13 residues long. Per the germline V gene, CDR1 is LNHNV and CDR2 is YYDKDF (reference sequence). The DNA for the CDR3 is TGTGCCACCAGCAGAGATGCGGGACGCGAGCAGTACTTC. Protein: CATSRDAGREQYF.

The rearrangement uses TRBV15 and TRBJ2-1; TRBD2 might be the D (8 bases). The CDR3 is 17 amino acids. The germline V gene has CDR1 LNHNV and CDR2 YYDKDF (reference sequence). The ends were cut back, 4 bases at V and 9 bases at J, with 25 bases in the middle. The CDR3 loop is CATSTVAGRAGGGEQFF. DNA of the CDR3: TGTGCCACCAGCACCGTCGCCGGGAGGGCAGGGGGAGGTGAGCAGTTCTTC.

The chain recombines TRBV4-3 with TRBJ1-2; no definite D call. The length of the CDR3 is 13 residues. With 0 bases removed from V and 4 bases from J, the gap between germline ends came to 6 bases. Germline CDR1 reads LGHNA; CDR2 reads YSLEER. The CDR3 DNA is TGCGCCAGCAGCCAAGATCTACGCTATGGCTACACCTTC. Its translation is CASSQDLRYGYTF.

This clone was detected a few times. V is TRBV7-3 and J is TRBJ2-3, with 9 bases lining up with TRBD2. The junction had 5 bases not matched to a gene; V was cut back by 4 bases and J by 3 bases. CDR1 is SGHTA and CDR2 is FQGTGA in the germline V gene. The CDR3 runs 15 residues. The CDR3 sequence is CASSSLAGRTDTQYF. The CDR3 region has the DNA TGTGCCAGCAGCTCCCTAGCGGGACGGACAGATACGCAGTATTTT.

The chain employs TRBV7-9 and TRBJ2-7, with D perhaps assigned TRBD1 or TRBD2 (5 bases each). This CDR3 comprises 15 residues. Germline assignment: CDR1 SEHNR and CDR2 FQNEAQ (reference sequence). V was trimmed by 5 bases and J by 2 bases, leaving 16 bases between them. The CDR3 protein is CASSEAGAGTYEQYF. The DNA for the CDR3 is TGTGCCAGCAGCGAAGCCGGGGCAGGGACCTACGAGCAGTACTTC. Full variable domain (missing parts from reference TRBV7-9 and TRBJ2-7): DTGVSQNPRHKITKRGQNVTFRCDPISEHNRLYWYRQTLGQGPEFLTYFQNEAQLEKSRLLSDRFSAERPKGSFSTLEIQRTEQGDSAMYLCASSEAGAGTYEQYFGPGTRLTVT.

About this clone itself: Additional DNA sequences in this sample encode the identical CDR3. CDR3 amino acids: CASSRDRQETQYF. DNA for the CDR3: TGTGCCAGCAGCCGCGACAGGCAAGAGACCCAGTACTTC. V is TRBV7-3 and J is TRBJ2-5, with D possibly matching TRBD1 (6 bases). The CDR3 spans 13 residues. Between the trimmed V and J ends, which lost 5 bases and 2 bases, there was a span of 9 bases. Germline CDR1 reads SGHTA; CDR2 reads FQGTGA.